This T cell receptor (beta chain) was identified in a study of T cell clones after liver transplantation. Across the whole study: Tolerance: complete withdrawal held at least one year, liver enzymes staying within twice normal.

The method was immunoSEQ multiplex PCR; TCRdb's version includes in-frame clones alone and lacks a portion of them. Among over 70,000 clones listed, about four fifths were seen once. Germline CDR1 SQVTM, CDR2 ANQGSEA. V lost 4 bases, J lost 7 bases, and 16 bases lay in between. The CDR3 totals 13 residues. Sequenced material: CD4+ T cells from blood, taken 12 months after liver transplant. V and J are TRBV29-1 and TRBJ2-5, with a tentative D call TRBD1 (5 bases). The sequence derives from a human patient who received a liver transplant. Some T cells may have originated in the graft donor. The CDR3, as DNA: TGCAGCGTTGCCACTGGCAGGGCGAGGACCCAGTACTTC. As protein: CSVATGRARTQYF.